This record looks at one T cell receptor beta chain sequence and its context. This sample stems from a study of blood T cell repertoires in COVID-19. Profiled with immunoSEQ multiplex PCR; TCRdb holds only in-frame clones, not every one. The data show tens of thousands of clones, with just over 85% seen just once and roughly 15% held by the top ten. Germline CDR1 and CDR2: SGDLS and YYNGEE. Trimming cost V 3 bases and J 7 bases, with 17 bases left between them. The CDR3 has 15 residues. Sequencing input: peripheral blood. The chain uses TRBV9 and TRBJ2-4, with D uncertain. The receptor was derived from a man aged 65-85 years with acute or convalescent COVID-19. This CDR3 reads CASSGPGINSNIQYF. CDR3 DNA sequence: TGTGCCAGCAGCGGACCAGGCATAAACTCTAACATTCAGTACTTC.